This entry lists 26 T cell receptor beta chains sequenced from one sample in a study of blood T cell repertoires in COVID-19. Using immunoSEQ multiplex PCR, the repertoire was profiled, and TCRdb retains in-frame clones only, with some absent. The data contain hundreds of thousands of clones, over 75% of them singletons. Input material: PBMCs or T cells enriched from blood (not recorded which). The receptors come from a woman aged 40 to 50 who had recovered from COVID-19.

The chain combines TRBV24-1 with TRBJ1-1, with D possibly TRBD1 on 5 matching bases. V dropped 0 bases and J dropped 3 bases, with 10 bases sitting between them. CDR1 KGHDR and CDR2 SFDVKD come from the germline V gene. The CDR3 spans 15 residues. CDR3 loop: CATSDLAGFHTEAFF. In DNA, the CDR3 is TGTGCCACCAGTGATTTGGCAGGGTTTCACACTGAAGCTTTCTTT.

The table lists this clone with a count of one. This rearrangement joins TRBV7-3 to TRBJ2-3; 9 bases agree with TRBD1. The germline V gene encodes CDR1 SGHTA and CDR2 FQGTGA. With V trimmed by 4 bases and J by 3 bases, 5 bases remained unmatched. The CDR3 covers 15 residues. The CDR3: CASSSTGGGTDTQYF. The CDR3 region has the DNA TGTGCCAGCAGCTCGACAGGGGGAGGTACAGATACGCAGTATTTT. The variable domain in full, completed from reference TRBV7-3 and TRBJ2-3, reads GAGVSQTPSNKVTEKGKYVELRCDPISGHTALYWYRQSLGQGPEFLIYFQGTGAADDSGLPNDRFFAVRPEGSVSTLKIQRTERGDSAVYLCASSSTGGGTDTQYFGPGTRLTVL.

The chain uses TRBV19 and TRBJ2-2; perhaps TRBD1 as D (6 bases). The CDR3 has 16 residues. The germline gives CDR1 LNHDA, CDR2 SQIVND (reference sequence). Trimming shortened V by 5 bases and J by 0 bases, and 13 bases separated the two germline ends. The CDR3 here is CASSLAGTTNTGELFF. CDR3 DNA: TGTGCCAGTAGTCTAGCCGGGACAACGAACACCGGGGAGCTGTTTTTT. Full variable domain (remainder filled in from reference TRBV19 and TRBJ2-2): DGGITQSPKYLFRKEGQNVTLSCEQNLNHDAMYWYRQDPGQGLRLIYYSQIVNDFQKGDIAEGYSVSREKKESFPLTVTSAQKNPTAFYLCASSLAGTTNTGELFFGEGSRLTVL.

This clone showed up just once. This CDR3 reads CASSFTSGGARTDTQYF. In nucleotides, the CDR3 is TGTGCCAGCAGCTTTACTAGCGGGGGGGCCAGGACAGATACGCAGTATTTT. This rearrangement joins TRBV5-4 to TRBJ2-3; TRBD2 agrees at 13 bases. CDR3 length: 17 residues. Germline values: CDR1 SGHNT, CDR2 YYREEE (reference sequence). V shed 2 bases and J 3 bases; nucleotides not matched to a gene: 6.

The J gene is TRBJ2-1, the V gene TRBV10-3; the match to TRBD2 covers 10 bases. J gave up 8 bases and V 5 bases, and 3 bases lay outside the gene matches. Germline lookup yields CDR1 ENHRY and CDR2 SYGVKD. The CDR3 spans 13 residues. This chain's CDR3 is CAISSGRGHEQFF. CDR3 coding DNA: TGTGCCATCAGTAGCGGGAGGGGGCATGAGCAGTTCTTC.

This clone was seen only once. V and J are TRBV6-5 and TRBJ1-1; D unclear. CDR3 length: 13 residues. V dropped 1 base and J dropped 0 bases, with 3 bases sitting between them. Germline values: CDR1 MNHEY, CDR2 SVGAGI. The CDR3 reads CASSYFLNTEAFF. Written as DNA, the CDR3 is TGTGCCAGCAGTTACTTCTTGAACACTGAAGCTTTCTTT.

This chain connects TRBV23-1 to TRBJ2-7; 14 bases match TRBD2. TRBV23-1 is annotated as an ORF whose role is uncertain. J was trimmed by 4 bases and V by 8 bases; bases with no gene match: 7. This CDR3 spans 15 amino acids. DNA for the CDR3: TGCGCCAGCTTCCATCGGACTAGCGGGGGGTACGAGCAGTACTTC. Protein product: CASFHRTSGGYEQYF.

The gene calls are TRBV4-1 and TRBJ2-1, with 9 bases matching TRBD1. This CDR3 spans 15 amino acids. The trim removed 3 bases at V and 5 bases at J, leaving 5 bases unmatched. Germline CDR1 and CDR2: MGHRA and YSYEKL. The CDR3 DNA sequence: TGCGCCAGCAGCCACGGACAGGGGCCGAACAATGAGCAGTTCTTC. This encodes CASSHGQGPNNEQFF.

The genes are TRBV6-4 and TRBJ2-1, with 8 positions matching TRBD1. With V trimmed by 6 bases and J by 2 bases, 6 bases remained unmatched. Looked up from germline, CDR1 is MRHNA and CDR2 is SNTAGT. This CDR3 region has 15 residues. The CDR3: CASSPDREAYNEQFF. CDR3 nucleotides: TGTGCCAGCAGCCCGGACAGGGAAGCCTACAATGAGCAGTTCTTC.

The V gene is TRBV19, the J gene TRBJ1-4; possible D gene TRBD1, 6 bases. This CDR3 has 17 residues. Trimming cost V 5 bases and J 2 bases, with 18 bases left between them. CDR1 and CDR2 (germline): LNHDA, SQIVND (reference sequence). CDR3 DNA: TGTGCCAGTAGTGAGCTGGGACAATTCCCCACTAATGAAAAACTGTTTTTT. Its translation: CASSELGQFPTNEKLFF.

The gene calls are TRBV29-1 and TRBJ1-2; D is uncertain. This CDR3 is built from 13 residues. CDR1 and CDR2 (germline): SQVTM, ANQGSEA. V lost 8 bases and J lost 0, with 13 bases in between. CDR3 nucleotides: TGCAGCACCCGCGGCCCCGCTAACTATGGCTACACCTTC. It translates to CSTRGPANYGYTF.

This chain joins TRBV10-3 and TRBJ1-1; D uncertain. The V end was cut by 3 bases, the J end by 4 bases, with 15 bases between. Per the germline V gene, CDR1 is ENHRY and CDR2 is SYGVKD. The CDR3 has 15 residues. The CDR3 DNA sequence: TGTGCCATCAGTGAAGGTCCCTCTCGGGGCACTGAAGCTTTCTTT. This translates into CAISEGPSRGTEAFF.

The chain combines TRBV7-3 with TRBJ2-2; D is unresolved. CDR1 is SGHTA, CDR2 FQGTGA, per germline. The ends were cut back, 5 bases at V and 3 bases at J, with 7 bases in the middle. This CDR3 has 13 amino acids. The CDR3: CASSPTDTGELFF. In nucleotides, the CDR3 is TGTGCCAGCAGCCCTACAGACACCGGGGAGCTGTTTTTT.

The chain couples TRBV6-5 to TRBJ1-4; a possible D gene is TRBD1 (5 bases). V lost 7 bases to trimming and J lost 5 bases, with 8 bases between them. Germline lookup yields CDR1 MNHEY and CDR2 SVGAGI. This CDR3 has 12 amino acids. CDR3 sequence reads: CASTGANEKLFF. The DNA of the CDR3 is TGTGCCAGCACTGGGGCAAATGAAAAACTGTTTTTT.

The chain recombines TRBV3-1 (or the pseudogene TRBV3-2) with TRBJ1-6; TRBD1 matches at 9 bases. Germline trimming cut 3 bases from V and 10 bases from J; bases unmatched to any gene: 4. There are 14 residues in the CDR3. Germline V gives CDR1 LGHDT, CDR2 YNNKEL (reference sequence). In nucleotides, the CDR3 is TGTGCCAGCAGCCACGGACAGGGGAACTCACCCCTCCACTTT. Protein sequence: CASSHGQGNSPLHF.

About this clone itself: Other DNA sequences of this sample code for an identical CDR3. V and J are TRBV7-9 and TRBJ1-5; D is perhaps TRBD1 (5 bases). V was shortened by 4 bases and J by 4 bases, with 11 bases between the two germline ends. Germline V gives CDR1 SEHNR, CDR2 FQNEAQ (reference sequence). The CDR3 sequence is 14 residues long. CDR3 protein: CASSSGGGNQPQHF. The CDR3, as DNA: TGTGCCAGCAGCTCTGGGGGGGGGAATCAGCCCCAGCATTTT.

CDR3 sequence reads: CASSPNPNKNTEAFF. The DNA for the CDR3 is TGTGCCAGCAGCCCGAACCCCAACAAGAACACTGAAGCTTTCTTT. The chain couples TRBV5-6 to TRBJ1-1; the D is unclear. V lost 4 bases and J 1 base, leaving 14 bases between the germline ends. CDR3 length equals 15 residues. The V gene's germline CDR1 is SGHDT and CDR2 YYEEEE. Filled out from reference TRBV5-6 and TRBJ1-1, the complete variable domain reads DAGVTQSPTHLIKTRGQQVTLRCSPKSGHDTVSWYQQALGQGPQFIFQYYEEEERQRGNFPDRFSGHQFPNYSSELNVNALLLGDSALYLCASSPNPNKNTEAFFGQGTRLTVV.

V is TRBV29-1 and J is TRBJ1-3; 7 bases align to TRBD1. This CDR3 spans 16 amino acids. J lost 0 bases, V lost 4 bases, and 9 bases had no gene match. Per the germline V gene, CDR1 is SQVTM and CDR2 is ANQGSEA. CDR3 coding DNA: TGCAGCGTTGTTAGGGTACAGGGGTCCTCTGGAAACACCATATATTTT. Translated: CSVVRVQGSSGNTIYF.

The gene calls are TRBV27 and TRBJ1-2; D is possibly TRBD1 (5 bases). The germline V gene encodes CDR1 MNHEY and CDR2 SMNVEV (reference sequence). This CDR3 comprises 15 residues. Trimming removed 5 bases at V and 2 bases at J, with 15 bases between. CDR3 nucleotide sequence: TGTGCCAGCAGTCTGGACATCGGTAGGAACTATGGCTACACCTTC. Protein sequence: CASSLDIGRNYGYTF.

In its sample, this clone was seen a few times. The rearrangement links TRBV5-4 to TRBJ1-1, with D unresolved. Trimming shortened V by 0 bases and J by 1 base, and 10 bases separated the two germline ends. CDR1 SGHNT and CDR2 YYREEE come from the germline V gene (reference sequence). The CDR3 is 15 residues long. This chain's CDR3 is CASSLALTENTEAFF. CDR3 DNA: TGTGCCAGCAGCTTGGCCTTAACAGAGAACACTGAAGCTTTCTTT.

The chain carries TRBV28 and TRBJ2-2; maybe TRBD2 (5 bases). Trimming took off 6 bases at V and 1 base at J, with 18 bases between the two ends. The V gene's germline CDR1 is MDHEN and CDR2 SYDVKM. This CDR3 has 17 amino acids. The CDR3 DNA is TGTGCCAGCAGGCCTGGAGGATGGACTCTGAACACCGGGGAGCTGTTTTTT. Translation gives CASRPGGWTLNTGELFF.

V usage is TRBV11-3 and J usage is TRBJ2-3, with 8 positions matching TRBD2. This CDR3 has 17 residues. Trimming took 1 base from V and 6 from J; bases not matched to a gene: 12. CDR1 and CDR2 from the germline V gene are SGHNT and YENEEA. The CDR3 sequence: CASSLAGPGGPGDTQYF. The CDR3 DNA reads TGTGCCAGCAGCTTAGCCGGCCCGGGAGGGCCTGGGGATACGCAGTATTTT. The variable domain in full, with the rest retrieved from reference TRBV11-3 and TRBJ2-3, is EAGVVQSPRYKIIEKKQPVAFWCNPISGHNTLYWYLQNLGQGPELLIRYENEEAVDDSQLPKDRFSAERLKGVDSTLKIQPAELGDSAVYLCASSLAGPGGPGDTQYFGPGTRLTVL.

The chain employs TRBV3-1 (or the pseudogene TRBV3-2) and TRBJ2-4, with 9 bases that match TRBD1. Germline assignment: CDR1 LGHDT and CDR2 YNNKEL (reference sequence). Germline trimming cut 4 bases from V and 6 bases from J; bases unmatched to any gene: 1. The CDR3 length is 13 residues. The CDR3 loop is CASSLDRGNIQYF. DNA of the CDR3: TGTGCCAGCAGCCTGGACAGGGGAAACATTCAGTACTTC.

V is TRBV18 and J is TRBJ1-1; 11 bases fit TRBD1. Per germline, CDR1 KGHSH and CDR2 LQKENI. The trim removed 5 bases at V and 4 bases at J, leaving 3 bases unmatched. The CDR3 length is 14 residues. CDR3 in DNA: TGTGCCAGCTCAACCGGGACAGGGGGCACTGAAGCTTTCTTT. Residues: CASSTGTGGTEAFF. The full variable domain, completed using reference TRBV18 and TRBJ1-1, is NAGVMQNPRHLVRRRGQEARLRCSPMKGHSHVYWYRQLPEEGLKFMVYLQKENIIDESGMPKERFSAEFPKEGPSILRIQQVVRGDSAAYFCASSTGTGGTEAFFGQGTRLTVV.

V usage is TRBV10-3 and J usage is TRBJ1-1; D not resolved. CDR3 length: 12 residues. CDR1 is ENHRY, CDR2 SYGVKD, per germline. With 3 bases removed from V and 8 bases from J, the gap between germline ends came to 10 bases. In nucleotides, the CDR3 is TGTGCCATCAGTGACCTCACTCCGGAAGCTTTCTTT. Amino acids: CAISDLTPEAFF.

The chain uses TRBV7-6 and TRBJ2-1; 12 bases agree with TRBD2. The germline gives CDR1 SGHVS, CDR2 FNYEAQ. The CDR3 sequence is 16 residues long. J lost 4 bases, V lost 2 bases, and 3 bases had no gene match. CDR3 loop: CASSLSLAGGYNEQFF. The DNA of the CDR3 is TGTGCCAGCAGCTTAAGCCTAGCGGGGGGGTACAATGAGCAGTTCTTC.